The 2 T cell receptor beta chains in this list originate from one sample, sequenced in a study of blood T cells in healthy people across ages. For the second PCR, which ran for 7 to 11 cycles, a sample-barcoded 5' primer and a J-beta primer mix were used. TCRdb fed the 5' RACE reads into MiXCR, producing one record per CDR3 protein. Of about a million distinct CDR3 sequences in the sample, roughly 47% were seen once. The sample was blood. Source of these receptors: a woman between 55 and 75 years old in good health.

The V call is TRBV29-1, the J call TRBJ1-4, with 7 nucleotides matching TRBD1. Germline V gene data show CDR1 as SQVTM and CDR2 as ANQGSEA. V lost 2 bases and J lost 7; bases outside the gene matches: 10. This CDR3 comprises 15 residues. The CDR3 DNA reads TGCAGCGTTGAACCCCCCGGGACAGCTCGTGAAAAACTGTTTTTT. It specifies CSVEPPGTAREKLFF.

The chain has TRBV19 and TRBJ2-7, with TRBD1 identical over 8 bases. CDR1 is LNHDA and CDR2 is SQIVND in the germline V gene (reference sequence). The CDR3 contains 15 residues. V lost 6 bases and J lost 6; bases outside the gene matches: 13. The CDR3 region is CASSPSTGDPSEQYF. The CDR3 nucleotides are TGTGCCAGTAGCCCCTCGACAGGGGACCCCTCCGAGCAGTACTTC.